This record looks at one TCR beta chain sequence and its context. Its antigen is not identified. These data come from a study of response to subunit inactivated influenza vaccine. The study, taken as a whole, reports: New T cells are recruited in small numbers by each seasonal influenza vaccination, according to the authors' suggestion.

V was clipped by 0 bases and J by 2 bases, with 16 bases between them. The CDR3 totals 18 residues. CDR1 is SGHVS, CDR2 FNYEAQ, per germline. TCRdb called the RT-PCR reads again in MiXCR, with one record for every CDR3 protein. The repertoire has about 830,000 distinct CDR3 sequences, roughly 20% of them found once; the top ten carry 11%. The sequences come from PBMCs from blood, collected around 5 days after vaccination. This chain links TRBV7-6 with TRBJ2-2; D uncertain. The clonotype originates from a man between 45 and 60 years old who received an inactivated influenza vaccine. CDR3 in DNA: TGTGCCAGCAGCTTAGCTCTTAGTTACCCACTAAACACCGGGGAGCTGTTTTTT. This sequence encodes CASSLALSYPLNTGELFF.